The 6 T cell receptor beta chains below all came from one sample that was sequenced in a study of blood T cells in healthy people across ages. Then a second PCR, running about 7 to 11 cycles, was carried out with a sample-barcoded 5' primer and a J-beta primer mix. TCRdb re-called the 5' RACE reads with MiXCR, one entry per CDR3 protein. The data show more than 1.4 million distinct CDR3 sequences, with 42% seen just once and 7% to 9% held by the top ten. Sequencing input: blood. The receptors originated from a woman aged 18-29 years in good health.

The J gene is TRBJ1-2, the V gene TRBV6-5; D remains unclear. CDR3 length: 13 residues. CDR1 is MNHEY and CDR2 is SVGAGI in the germline V gene. The V end was cut by 6 bases, the J end by 4 bases, with 12 bases between. The CDR3 spells CASRSPGLYGYTF. The CDR3 nucleotides are TGTGCCAGCAGATCACCCGGGCTCTATGGCTACACCTTC.

This clonotype has a single count. V gene TRBV2 combines with J gene TRBJ2-7, with a weak D call TRBD2 (6 bases). CDR3 length: 15 amino acids. Germline-derived CDR1 and CDR2 are SNHLY and FYNNEI. With 2 bases removed from V and 3 bases from J, the gap between germline ends came to 14 bases. In nucleotides, the CDR3 is TGTGCCAGCAGTGAAAGGGTTAGCGGATACTACGAGCAGTACTTC. Translating it yields CASSERVSGYYEQYF.

This clonotype was counted between two and nine times. V usage is TRBV7-2 and J usage is TRBJ2-1, with 9 nucleotides matching TRBD2. This CDR3 is built from 15 residues. CDR1 and CDR2 from the germline V gene are SGHTA and FQGNSA. The V and J ends lost 5 bases and 7 bases, in that order; junction bases with no gene match: 9. The CDR3 spells CASSRVASGVNEQFF. Here the CDR3 DNA reads TGTGCCAGCAGCCGTGTGGCTAGCGGGGTTAATGAGCAGTTCTTC.

The genes are TRBV6-6 and TRBJ1-6; a possible D gene is TRBD1 (5 bases). From germline, CDR1 is MNHNY and CDR2 SVGAGI (reference sequence). Trimming shortened V by 5 bases and J by 7 bases, and 15 bases separated the two germline ends. The CDR3 is 15 residues long. The CDR3 nucleotides read TGTGCCAGCAGTCACAGCGTGAGGGGCAATTCACCCCTCCACTTT. It encodes CASSHSVRGNSPLHF.

The chain has TRBV6-6 and TRBJ2-3; D assignment may be TRBD1 or TRBD2 (5 bases each). Deletions cut 7 bases from V and 2 bases from J, with 19 bases between. Per germline, CDR1 MNHNY and CDR2 SVGAGI (reference sequence). CDR3 length equals 16 residues. The CDR3 DNA follows: TGTGCCAGCACTCCCCCGGGACCCCTAGACACAGATACGCAGTATTTT. Protein product: CASTPPGPLDTDTQYF.

This clonotype was detected only a few times. The V gene is TRBV14, the J gene TRBJ2-7; 7 bases are a match to TRBD2. The V gene end was trimmed by 4 bases and the J gene end by 7 bases; junction bases not matched to a gene: 10. The CDR3 covers 14 residues. Germline CDR1 and CDR2: SGHDN and FVKESK. CDR3 DNA sequence: TGTGCCAGCAGCCGATTAGCGGGCGGGGTGGAGCAGTACTTC. It encodes CASSRLAGGVEQYF.